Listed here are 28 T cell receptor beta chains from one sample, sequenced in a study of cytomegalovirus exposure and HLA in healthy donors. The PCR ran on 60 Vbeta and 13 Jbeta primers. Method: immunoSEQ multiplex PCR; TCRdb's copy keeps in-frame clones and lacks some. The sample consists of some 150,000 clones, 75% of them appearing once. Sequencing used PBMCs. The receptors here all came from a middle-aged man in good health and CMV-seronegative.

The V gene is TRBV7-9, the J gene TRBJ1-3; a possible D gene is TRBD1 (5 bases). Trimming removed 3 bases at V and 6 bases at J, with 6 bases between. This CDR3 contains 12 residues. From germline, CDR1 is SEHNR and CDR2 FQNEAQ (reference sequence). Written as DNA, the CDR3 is TGTGCCAGCAGCTTGACAGAAAACACCATATATTTT. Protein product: CASSLTENTIYF.

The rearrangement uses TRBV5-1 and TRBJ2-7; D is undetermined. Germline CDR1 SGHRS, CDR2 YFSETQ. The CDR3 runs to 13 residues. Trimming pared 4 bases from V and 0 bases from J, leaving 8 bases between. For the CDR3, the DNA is TGCGCCAGCAGCGACACCTACTCCTACGAGCAGTACTTC. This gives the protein CASSDTYSYEQYF. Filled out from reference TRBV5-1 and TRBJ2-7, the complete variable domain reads KAGVTQTPRYLIKTRGQQVTLSCSPISGHRSVSWYQQTPGQGLQFLFEYFSETQRNKGNFPGRFSGRQFSNSRSEMNVSTLELGDSALYLCASSDTYSYEQYFGPGTRLTVT.

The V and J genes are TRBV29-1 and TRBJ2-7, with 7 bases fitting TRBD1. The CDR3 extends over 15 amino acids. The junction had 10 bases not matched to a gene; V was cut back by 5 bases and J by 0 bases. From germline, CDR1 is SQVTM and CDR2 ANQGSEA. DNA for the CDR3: TGCAGCGTTTCACGGACAGGCTCACCCTCCTACGAGCAGTACTTC. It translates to CSVSRTGSPSYEQYF.

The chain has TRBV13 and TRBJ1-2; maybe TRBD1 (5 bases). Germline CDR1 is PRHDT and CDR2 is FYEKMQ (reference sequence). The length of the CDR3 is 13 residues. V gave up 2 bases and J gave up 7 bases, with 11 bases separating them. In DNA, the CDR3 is TGTGCCAGCAGCTTAAAAAGGGGCTTTGGCTACACCTTC. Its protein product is CASSLKRGFGYTF.

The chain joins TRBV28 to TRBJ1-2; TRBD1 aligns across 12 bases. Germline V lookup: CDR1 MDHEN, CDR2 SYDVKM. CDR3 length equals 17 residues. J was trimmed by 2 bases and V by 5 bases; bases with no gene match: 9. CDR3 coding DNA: TGTGCCAGCAGTAAACGGGCGGGACAGGGGGCGAACTATGGCTACACCTTC. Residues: CASSKRAGQGANYGYTF.

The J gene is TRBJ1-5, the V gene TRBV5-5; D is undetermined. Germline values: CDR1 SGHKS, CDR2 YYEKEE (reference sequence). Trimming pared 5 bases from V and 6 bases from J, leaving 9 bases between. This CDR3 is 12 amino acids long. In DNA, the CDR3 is TGTGCCAGCAGTTTATACTCTCAGCCCCAGCATTTT. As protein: CASSLYSQPQHF.

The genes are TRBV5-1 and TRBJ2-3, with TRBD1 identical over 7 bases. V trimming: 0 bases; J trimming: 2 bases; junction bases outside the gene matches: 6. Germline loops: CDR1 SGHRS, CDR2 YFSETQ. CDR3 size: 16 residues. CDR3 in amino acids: CASSLALGQPTDTQYF. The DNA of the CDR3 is TGCGCCAGCAGCTTGGCGTTGGGACAGCCCACAGATACGCAGTATTTT.

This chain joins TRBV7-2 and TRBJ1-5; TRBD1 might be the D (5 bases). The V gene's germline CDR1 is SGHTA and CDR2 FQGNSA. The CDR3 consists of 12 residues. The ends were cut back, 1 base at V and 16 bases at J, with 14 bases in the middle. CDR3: CASSLGEGAIHF. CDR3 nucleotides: TGTGCCAGCAGCTTAGGGGAAGGGGCCATACATTTT.

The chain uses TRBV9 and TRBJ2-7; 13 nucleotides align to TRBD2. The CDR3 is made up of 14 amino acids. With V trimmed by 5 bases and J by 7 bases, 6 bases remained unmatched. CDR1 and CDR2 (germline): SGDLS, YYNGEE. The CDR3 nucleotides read TGTGCCAGCAGTACCGGGACTAGCGGGGAGGAGCAGTACTTC. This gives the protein CASSTGTSGEEQYF.

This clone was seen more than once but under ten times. Here the CDR3 reads CASGLWLNTEAFF. The CDR3 nucleotides read TGTGCTAGTGGTTTGTGGCTGAACACTGAAGCTTTCTTT. V usage is TRBV12-5 and J usage is TRBJ1-1, with D hard to call. The V gene lost 2 bases and the J gene lost 0 bases, with 4 bases spanning the gap. CDR1 and CDR2 (germline): LGHNT, FRNRAP. The CDR3 is made up of 13 amino acids.

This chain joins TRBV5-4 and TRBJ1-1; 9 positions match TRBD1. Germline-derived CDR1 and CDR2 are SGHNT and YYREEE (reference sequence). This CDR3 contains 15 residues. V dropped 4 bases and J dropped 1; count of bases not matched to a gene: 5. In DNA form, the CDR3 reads TGTGCCAGCAGCAACCCGGGACAGGGGAACACTGAAGCTTTCTTT. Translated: CASSNPGQGNTEAFF.

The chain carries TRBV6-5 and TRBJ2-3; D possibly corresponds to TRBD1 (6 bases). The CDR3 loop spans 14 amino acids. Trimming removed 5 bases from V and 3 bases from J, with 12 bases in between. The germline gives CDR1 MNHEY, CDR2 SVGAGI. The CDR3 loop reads CASSKPTGTDTQYF. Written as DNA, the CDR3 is TGTGCCAGCAGTAAACCAACAGGGACAGATACGCAGTATTTT.

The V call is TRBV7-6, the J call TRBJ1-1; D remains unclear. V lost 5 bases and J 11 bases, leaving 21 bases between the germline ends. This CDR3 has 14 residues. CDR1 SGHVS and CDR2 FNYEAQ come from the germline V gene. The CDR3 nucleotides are TGTGCCAGCAGCCCCGCAGGTCCCCAAGATAATGCTTTCTTT. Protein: CASSPAGPQDNAFF.

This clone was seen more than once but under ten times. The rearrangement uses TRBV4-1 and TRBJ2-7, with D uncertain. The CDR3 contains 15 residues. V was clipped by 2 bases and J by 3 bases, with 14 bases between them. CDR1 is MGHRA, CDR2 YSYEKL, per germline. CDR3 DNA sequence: TGCGCCAGCAGCCAAAATCCAGGCGTATTCTACGAGCAGTACTTC. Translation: CASSQNPGVFYEQYF.

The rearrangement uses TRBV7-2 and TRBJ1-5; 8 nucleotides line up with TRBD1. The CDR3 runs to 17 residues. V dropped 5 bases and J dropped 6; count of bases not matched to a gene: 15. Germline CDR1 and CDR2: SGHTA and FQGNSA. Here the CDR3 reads CASSQRDRPRGSQPQHF. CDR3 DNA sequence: TGTGCCAGCAGCCAACGGGACAGGCCCAGGGGAAGTCAGCCCCAGCATTTT. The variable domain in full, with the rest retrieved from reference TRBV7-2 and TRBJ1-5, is GAGVSQSPSNKVTEKGKDVELRCDPISGHTALYWYRQSLGQGLEFLIYFQGNSAPDKSGLPSDRFSAERTGGSVSTLTIQRTQQEDSAVYLCASSQRDRPRGSQPQHFGDGTRLSIL.

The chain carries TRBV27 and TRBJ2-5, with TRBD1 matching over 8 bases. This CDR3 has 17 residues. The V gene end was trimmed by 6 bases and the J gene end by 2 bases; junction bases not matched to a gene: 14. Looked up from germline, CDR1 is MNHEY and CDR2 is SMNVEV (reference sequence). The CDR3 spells CASSPAARGHSQETQYF. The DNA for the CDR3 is TGTGCCAGCAGCCCCGCGGCCAGGGGGCATTCACAAGAGACCCAGTACTTC.

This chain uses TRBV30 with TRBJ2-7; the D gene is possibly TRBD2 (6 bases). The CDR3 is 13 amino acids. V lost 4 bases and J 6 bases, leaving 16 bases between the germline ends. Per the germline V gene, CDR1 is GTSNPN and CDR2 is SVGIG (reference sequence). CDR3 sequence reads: CAWKRDGDSEQYF. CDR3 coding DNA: TGTGCCTGGAAGAGGGACGGGGACTCCGAGCAGTACTTC.

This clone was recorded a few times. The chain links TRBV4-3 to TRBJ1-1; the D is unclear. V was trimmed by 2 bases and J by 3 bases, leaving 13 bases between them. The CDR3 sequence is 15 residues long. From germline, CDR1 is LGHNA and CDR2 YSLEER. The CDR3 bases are TGCGCCAGCAGCCAAACACCCCGGGTAGACACTGAAGCTTTCTTT. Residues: CASSQTPRVDTEAFF.

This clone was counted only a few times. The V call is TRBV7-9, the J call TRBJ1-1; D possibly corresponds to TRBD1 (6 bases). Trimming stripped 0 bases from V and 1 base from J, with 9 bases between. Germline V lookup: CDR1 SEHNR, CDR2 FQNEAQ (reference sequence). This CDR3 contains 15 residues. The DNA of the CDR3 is TGTGCCAGCAGCTTAGCCCGGGGGGCGAACACTGAAGCTTTCTTT. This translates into CASSLARGANTEAFF.

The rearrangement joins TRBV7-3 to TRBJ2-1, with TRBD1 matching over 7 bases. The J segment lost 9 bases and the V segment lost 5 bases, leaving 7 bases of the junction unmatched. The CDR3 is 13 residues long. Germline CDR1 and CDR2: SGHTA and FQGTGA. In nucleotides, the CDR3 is TGTGCCAGCAGCCCCAAAGGGGGCAGTGAGCAGTTCTTC. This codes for CASSPKGGSEQFF.

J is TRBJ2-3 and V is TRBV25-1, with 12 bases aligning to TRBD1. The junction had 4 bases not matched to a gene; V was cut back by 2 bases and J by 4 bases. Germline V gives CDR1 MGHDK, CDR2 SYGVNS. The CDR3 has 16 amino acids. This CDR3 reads CASSERGTGGADTQYF. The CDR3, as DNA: TGTGCCAGCAGTGAAAGGGGGACAGGGGGCGCAGATACGCAGTATTTT.

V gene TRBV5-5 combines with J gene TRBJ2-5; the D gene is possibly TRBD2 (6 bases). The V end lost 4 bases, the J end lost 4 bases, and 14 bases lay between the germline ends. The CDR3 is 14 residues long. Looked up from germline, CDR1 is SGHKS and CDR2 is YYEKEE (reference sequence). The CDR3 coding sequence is TGTGCCAGCAGCGTGGGACGGCGGGGAGAGACCCAGTACTTC. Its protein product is CASSVGRRGETQYF.

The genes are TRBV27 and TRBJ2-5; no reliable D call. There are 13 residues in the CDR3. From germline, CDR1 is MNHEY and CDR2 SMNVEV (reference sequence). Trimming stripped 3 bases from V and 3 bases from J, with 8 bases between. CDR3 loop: CASSFRSEETQYF. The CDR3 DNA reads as TGTGCCAGCAGTTTCCGGTCGGAAGAGACCCAGTACTTC.

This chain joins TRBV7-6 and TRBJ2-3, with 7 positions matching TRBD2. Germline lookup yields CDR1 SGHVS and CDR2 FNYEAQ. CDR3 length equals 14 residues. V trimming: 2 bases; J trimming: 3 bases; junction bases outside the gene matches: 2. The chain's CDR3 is CASSLISGTDTQYF. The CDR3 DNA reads TGTGCCAGCAGCTTAATTAGCGGGACAGATACGCAGTATTTT.

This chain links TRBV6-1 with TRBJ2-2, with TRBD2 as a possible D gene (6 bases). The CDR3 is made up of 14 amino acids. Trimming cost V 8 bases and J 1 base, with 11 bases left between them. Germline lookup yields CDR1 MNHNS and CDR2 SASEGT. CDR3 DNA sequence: TGTGCCAGCGACCCGGGGGTGAACACCGGGGAGCTGTTTTTT. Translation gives CASDPGVNTGELFF.

The CDR3 protein is CASSPGTGGHQPQHF. CDR3 in DNA: TGTGCCAGCTCACCGGGGACAGGGGGTCATCAGCCCCAGCATTTT. V is TRBV18 and J is TRBJ1-5; 11 bases fit TRBD1. After removal of 3 bases from V and 5 bases from J, the junction contained 3 bases not matched to a gene. In germline, CDR1 is KGHSH, CDR2 LQKENI. The CDR3 is 15 amino acids.

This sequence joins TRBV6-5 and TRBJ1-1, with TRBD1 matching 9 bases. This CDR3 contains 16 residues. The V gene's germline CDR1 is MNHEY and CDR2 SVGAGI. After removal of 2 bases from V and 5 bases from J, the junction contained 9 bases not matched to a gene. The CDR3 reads CASSYRTGVIRTEAFF. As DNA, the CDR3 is TGTGCCAGCAGTTACCGGACAGGGGTAATCCGAACTGAAGCTTTCTTT.

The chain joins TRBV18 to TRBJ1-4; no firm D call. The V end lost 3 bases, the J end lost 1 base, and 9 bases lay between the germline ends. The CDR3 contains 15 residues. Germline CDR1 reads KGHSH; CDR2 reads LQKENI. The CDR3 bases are TGTGCCAGCTCACCCCGGGTCCAAACTAATGAAAAACTGTTTTTT. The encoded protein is CASSPRVQTNEKLFF.